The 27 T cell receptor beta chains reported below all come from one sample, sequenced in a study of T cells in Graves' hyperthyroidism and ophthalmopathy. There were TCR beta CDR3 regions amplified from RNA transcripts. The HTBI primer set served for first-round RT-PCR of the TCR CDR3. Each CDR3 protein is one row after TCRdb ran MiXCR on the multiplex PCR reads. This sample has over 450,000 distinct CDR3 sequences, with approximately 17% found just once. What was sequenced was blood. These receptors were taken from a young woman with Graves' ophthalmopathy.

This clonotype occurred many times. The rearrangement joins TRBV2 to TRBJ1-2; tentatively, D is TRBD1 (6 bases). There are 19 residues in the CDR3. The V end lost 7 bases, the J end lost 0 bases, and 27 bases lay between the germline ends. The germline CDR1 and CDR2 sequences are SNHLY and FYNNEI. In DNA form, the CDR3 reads TGTGCCAGCAAGAAAATCCGGGACTATAGGGGGGTTACTAACTATGGCTACACCTTC. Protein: CASKKIRDYRGVTNYGYTF.

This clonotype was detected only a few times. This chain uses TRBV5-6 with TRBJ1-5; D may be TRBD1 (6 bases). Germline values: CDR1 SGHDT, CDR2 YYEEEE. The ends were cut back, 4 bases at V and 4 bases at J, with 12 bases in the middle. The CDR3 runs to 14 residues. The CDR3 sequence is CASSQTTGNQPQHF. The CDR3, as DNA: TGTGCCAGCAGCCAGACTACAGGGAATCAGCCCCAGCATTTT.

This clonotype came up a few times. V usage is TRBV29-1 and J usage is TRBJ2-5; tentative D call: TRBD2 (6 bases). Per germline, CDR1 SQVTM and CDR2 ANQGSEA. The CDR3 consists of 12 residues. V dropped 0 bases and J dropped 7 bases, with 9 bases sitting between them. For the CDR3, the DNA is TGCAGCGTTGAAGATCGGAGGGGGACCCAGTACTTC. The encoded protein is CSVEDRRGTQYF.

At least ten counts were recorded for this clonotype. In DNA, the CDR3 is TGTGCCAGTAAGCGGGGCGGTAGCTCTGGGGCCAACGTCCTGACTTTC. This translates into CASKRGGSSGANVLTF. V gene TRBV28 combines with J gene TRBJ2-6, with 7 positions matching TRBD2. CDR1 is MDHEN and CDR2 is SYDVKM in the germline V gene. CDR3 length: 16 residues. The junction had 8 bases not matched to a gene; V was cut back by 9 bases and J by 0 bases.

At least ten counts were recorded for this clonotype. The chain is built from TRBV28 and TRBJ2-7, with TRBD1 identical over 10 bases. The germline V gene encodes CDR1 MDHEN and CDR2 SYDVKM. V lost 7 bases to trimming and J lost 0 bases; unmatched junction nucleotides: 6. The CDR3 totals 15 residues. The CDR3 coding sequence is TGTGCCAGCACTTTTTGGGACAGGGGCTCCTACGAGCAGTACTTC. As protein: CASTFWDRGSYEQYF. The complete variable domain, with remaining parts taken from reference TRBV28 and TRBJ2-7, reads DVKVTQSSRYLVKRTGEKVFLECVQDMDHENMFWYRQDPGLGLRLIYFSYDVKMKEKGDIPEGYSVSREKKERFSLILESASTNQTSMYLCASTFWDRGSYEQYFGPGTRLTVT.

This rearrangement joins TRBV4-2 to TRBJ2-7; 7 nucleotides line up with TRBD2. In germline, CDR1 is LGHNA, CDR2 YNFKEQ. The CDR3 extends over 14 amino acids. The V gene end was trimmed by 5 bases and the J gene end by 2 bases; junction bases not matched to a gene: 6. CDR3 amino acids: CASSLSGETYEQYF. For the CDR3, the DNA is TGTGCCAGCAGCTTAAGCGGGGAAACCTACGAGCAGTACTTC.

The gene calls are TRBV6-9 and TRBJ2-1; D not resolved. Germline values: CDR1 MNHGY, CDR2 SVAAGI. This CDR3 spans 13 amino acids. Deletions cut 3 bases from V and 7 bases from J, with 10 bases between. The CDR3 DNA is TGTGCCAGCAGTTACGCCTTCCAGAATGAGCAGTTCTTC. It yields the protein CASSYAFQNEQFF.

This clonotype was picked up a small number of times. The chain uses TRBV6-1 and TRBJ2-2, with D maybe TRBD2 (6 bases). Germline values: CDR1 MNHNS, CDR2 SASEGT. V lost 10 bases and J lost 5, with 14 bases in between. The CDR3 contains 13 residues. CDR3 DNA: TGTGCCATTCGCTCCGGGGGAACCGGGGAGCTGTTTTTT. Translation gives CAIRSGGTGELFF.

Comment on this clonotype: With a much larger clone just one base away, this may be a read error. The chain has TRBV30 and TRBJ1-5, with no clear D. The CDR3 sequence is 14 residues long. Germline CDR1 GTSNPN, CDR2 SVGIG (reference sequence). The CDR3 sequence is CVWSVWDWNQPQHF. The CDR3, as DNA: TGTGTCTGGAGTGTCTGGGATTGGAATCAGCCCCAGCATTTT.

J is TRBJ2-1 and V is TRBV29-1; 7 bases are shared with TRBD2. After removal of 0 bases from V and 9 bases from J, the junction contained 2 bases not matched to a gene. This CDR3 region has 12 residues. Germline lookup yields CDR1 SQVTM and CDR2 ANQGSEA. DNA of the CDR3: TGCAGCGTTGAAGAAGCGGGGTCTGAGCAGTTCTTC. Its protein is CSVEEAGSEQFF.

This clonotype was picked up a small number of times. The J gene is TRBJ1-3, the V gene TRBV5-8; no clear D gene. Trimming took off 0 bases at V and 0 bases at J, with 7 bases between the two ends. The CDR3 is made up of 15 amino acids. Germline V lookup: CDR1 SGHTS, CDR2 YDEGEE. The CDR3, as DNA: TGTGCCAGCAGCTTGGAACCCAGCTCTGGAAACACCATATATTTT. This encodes CASSLEPSSGNTIYF.

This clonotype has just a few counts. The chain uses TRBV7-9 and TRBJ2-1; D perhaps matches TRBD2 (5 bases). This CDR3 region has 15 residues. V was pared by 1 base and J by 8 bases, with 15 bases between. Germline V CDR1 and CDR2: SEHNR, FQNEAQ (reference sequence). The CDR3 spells CASSLEVASKDEQFF. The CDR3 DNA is TGTGCCAGCAGCTTAGAGGTAGCGTCCAAAGATGAGCAGTTCTTC.

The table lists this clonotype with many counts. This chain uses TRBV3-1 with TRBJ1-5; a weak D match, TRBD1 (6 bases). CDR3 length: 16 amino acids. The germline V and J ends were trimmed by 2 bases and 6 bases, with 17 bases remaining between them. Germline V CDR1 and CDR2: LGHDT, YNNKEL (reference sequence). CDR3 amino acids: CASSQSWGAYGQPQHF. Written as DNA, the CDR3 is TGTGCCAGCAGCCAAAGTTGGGGGGCTTACGGTCAGCCCCAGCATTTT.

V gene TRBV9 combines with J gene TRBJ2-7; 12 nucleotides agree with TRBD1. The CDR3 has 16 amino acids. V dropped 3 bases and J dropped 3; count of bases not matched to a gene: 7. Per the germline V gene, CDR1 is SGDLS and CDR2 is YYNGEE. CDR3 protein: CASSAGTGGGFYEQYF. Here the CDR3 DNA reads TGTGCCAGCAGCGCGGGGACAGGGGGCGGCTTCTACGAGCAGTACTTC.

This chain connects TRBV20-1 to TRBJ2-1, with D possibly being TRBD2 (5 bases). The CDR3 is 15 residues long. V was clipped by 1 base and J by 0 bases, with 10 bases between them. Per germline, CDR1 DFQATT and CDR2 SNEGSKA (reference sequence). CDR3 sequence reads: CSARGILGSYNEQFF. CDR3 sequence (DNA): TGCAGTGCTAGAGGTATACTAGGCTCCTACAATGAGCAGTTCTTC.

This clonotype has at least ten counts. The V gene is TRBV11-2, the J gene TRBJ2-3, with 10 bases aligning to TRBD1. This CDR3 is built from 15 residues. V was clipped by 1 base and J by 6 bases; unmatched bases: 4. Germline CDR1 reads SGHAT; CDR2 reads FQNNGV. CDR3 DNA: TGTGCCAGCAGCTTAGTGAGACAGGGGGCGGATACGCAGTATTTT. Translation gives CASSLVRQGADTQYF. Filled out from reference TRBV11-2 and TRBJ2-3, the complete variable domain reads EAGVAQSPRYKIIEKRQSVAFWCNPISGHATLYWYQQILGQGPKLLIQFQNNGVVDDSQLPKDRFSAERLKGVDSTLKIQPAKLEDSAVYLCASSLVRQGADTQYFGPGTRLTVL.

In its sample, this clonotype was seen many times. CDR3 protein: CASSPGLAGYEADTQYF. In DNA, the CDR3 is TGTGCCAGCAGCCCCGGACTAGCGGGTTACGAGGCAGATACGCAGTATTTT. This chain joins TRBV7-9 and TRBJ2-3; TRBD2 matches 11 bases. V shed 5 bases, J shed 4 bases, and the junction held 11 bases outside the gene matches. CDR3 size: 17 residues. Per the germline V gene, CDR1 is SEHNR and CDR2 is FQNEAQ (reference sequence).

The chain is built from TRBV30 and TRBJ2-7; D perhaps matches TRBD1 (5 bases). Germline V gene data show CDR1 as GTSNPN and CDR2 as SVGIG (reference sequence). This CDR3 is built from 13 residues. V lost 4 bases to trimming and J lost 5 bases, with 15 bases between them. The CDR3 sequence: CAWNPPGADEQYF. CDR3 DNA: TGTGCCTGGAACCCCCCTGGGGCCGACGAGCAGTACTTC.

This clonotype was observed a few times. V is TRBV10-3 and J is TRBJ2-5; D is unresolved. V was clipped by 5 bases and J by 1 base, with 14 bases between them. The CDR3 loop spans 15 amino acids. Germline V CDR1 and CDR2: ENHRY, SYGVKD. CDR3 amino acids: CAISSSSALQETQYF. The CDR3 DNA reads TGTGCCATCAGTTCTTCATCGGCCCTCCAAGAGACCCAGTACTTC.

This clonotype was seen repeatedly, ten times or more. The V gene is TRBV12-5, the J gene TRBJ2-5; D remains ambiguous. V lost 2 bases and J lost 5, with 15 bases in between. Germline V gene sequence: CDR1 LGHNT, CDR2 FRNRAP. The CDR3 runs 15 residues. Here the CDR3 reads CASGLTAPVQETQYF. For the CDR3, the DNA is TGTGCTAGTGGTTTGACAGCCCCGGTCCAGGAGACCCAGTACTTC. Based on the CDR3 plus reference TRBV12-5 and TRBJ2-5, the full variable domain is DARVTQTPRHKVTEMGQEVTMRCQPILGHNTVFWYRQTMMQGLELLAYFRNRAPLDDSGMPKDRFSAEMPDATLATLKIQPSEPRDSAVYFCASGLTAPVQETQYFGPGTRLLVL.

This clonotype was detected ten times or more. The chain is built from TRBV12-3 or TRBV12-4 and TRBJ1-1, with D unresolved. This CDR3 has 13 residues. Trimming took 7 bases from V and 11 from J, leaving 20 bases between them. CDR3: CASKTDGGLYAFF. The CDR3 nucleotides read TGTGCCAGCAAGACGGACGGAGGTCTCTATGCTTTCTTT.

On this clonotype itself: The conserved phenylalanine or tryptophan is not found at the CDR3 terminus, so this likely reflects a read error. CDR3 DNA sequence: TGCAGCGCCCGAGGGGGGCTCGGGTACGAGCAGTACCTC. This encodes CSARGGLGYEQYL. V and J are TRBV29-1 and TRBJ2-7; D might be TRBD1 or TRBD2, each matching 6 bases. Trimming shortened V by 7 bases and J by 4 bases, and 17 bases separated the two germline ends. The CDR3 spans 13 residues. Germline CDR1 SQVTM, CDR2 ANQGSEA.

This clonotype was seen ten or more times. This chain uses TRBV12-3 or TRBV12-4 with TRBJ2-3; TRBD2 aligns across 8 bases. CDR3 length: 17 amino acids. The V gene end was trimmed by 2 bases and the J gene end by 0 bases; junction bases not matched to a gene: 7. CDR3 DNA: TGTGCCAGCAGTTTACGGCTCGGGGGGGCTAGCACAGATACGCAGTATTTT. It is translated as CASSLRLGGASTDTQYF.

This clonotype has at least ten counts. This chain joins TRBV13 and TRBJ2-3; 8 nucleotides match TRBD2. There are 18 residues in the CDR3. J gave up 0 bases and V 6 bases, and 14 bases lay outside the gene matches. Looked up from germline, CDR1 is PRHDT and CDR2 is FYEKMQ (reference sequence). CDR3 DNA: TGTGCCAGCAGTCCAGAACGGACTAGCAGCCAGAGCACAGATACGCAGTATTTT. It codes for CASSPERTSSQSTDTQYF.

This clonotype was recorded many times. The CDR3 DNA reads as TGTGCCAGCAGCTTAGACGGATTCACAGATACGCAGTATTTT. Its translation is CASSLDGFTDTQYF. The chain combines TRBV7-9 with TRBJ2-3; no clear D. The germline CDR1 and CDR2 sequences are SEHNR and FQNEAQ (reference sequence). This CDR3 has 14 amino acids. V was trimmed by 1 base and J by 2 bases, leaving 7 bases between them.

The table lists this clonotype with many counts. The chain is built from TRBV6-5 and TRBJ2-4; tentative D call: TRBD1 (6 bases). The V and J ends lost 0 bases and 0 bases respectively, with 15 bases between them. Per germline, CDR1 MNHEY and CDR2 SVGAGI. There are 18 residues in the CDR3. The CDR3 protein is CASSYSTPGQLAKNIQYF. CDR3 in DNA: TGTGCCAGCAGTTACTCGACCCCGGGACAACTAGCCAAAAACATTCAGTACTTC.

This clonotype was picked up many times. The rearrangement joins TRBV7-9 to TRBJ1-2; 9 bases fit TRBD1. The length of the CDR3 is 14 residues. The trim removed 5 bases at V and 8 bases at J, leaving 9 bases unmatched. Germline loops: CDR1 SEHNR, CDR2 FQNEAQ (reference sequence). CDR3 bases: TGTGCCAGCAGCCTAAACAGGGGGCGAGGGGGCTACACCTTC. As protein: CASSLNRGRGGYTF.